The 24 T cell receptor beta chains listed next were all sequenced from one sample in a study of PD-1 blockade in classical Hodgkin lymphoma. The sample's time point: cycle 4 day 1 (C4D1), after five to seven weeks of nivolumab. Every single patient, without exception, relapsed after autologous stem cell transplantation, and brentuximab vedotin exposure varied. Researchers used magnetic negative selection to pull out pure CD4+ T cells from thawed PBMCs. Measured with immunoSEQ multiplex PCR; TCRdb has only the in-frame clones, and not every one. This sample has about 13,000 clones; about four fifths occur once, and the top ten carry around 0.84%. The source material was CD4+ T cells from blood, sampled before the fourth cycle of nivolumab. The receptors come from a human donor with classical Hodgkin lymphoma.

This rearrangement joins TRBV28 to TRBJ2-7, with D possibly matching TRBD1 (6 bases). The CDR3 contains 15 residues. Trimming stripped 4 bases from V and 2 bases from J, with 15 bases between. Germline V gene lookup returns CDR1 MDHEN and CDR2 SYDVKM. DNA of the CDR3: TGTGCCAGCAGTTCTCAAGGACAGCCTCCCTACGAGCAGTACTTC. Translating gives CASSSQGQPPYEQYF.

The genes are TRBV13 and TRBJ1-1; D remains unclear. The CDR3 contains 14 residues. Trimming took 0 bases from V and 1 from J, leaving 6 bases between them. CDR1 and CDR2 (germline): PRHDT, FYEKMQ (reference sequence). This CDR3 is CASSLGRRNTEAFF. DNA for the CDR3: TGTGCCAGCAGCTTAGGACGGAGGAACACTGAAGCTTTCTTT.

The chain links TRBV18 to TRBJ2-5, with unresolved D. This CDR3 spans 14 amino acids. V gave up 3 bases and J gave up 0 bases, with 8 bases separating them. Germline V gene lookup returns CDR1 KGHSH and CDR2 LQKENI. The CDR3: CASSPGLYQETQYF. CDR3 bases: TGTGCCAGCTCACCGGGCCTATACCAAGAGACCCAGTACTTC.

CDR3 sequence: CASSTYNEQFF. The CDR3 bases are TGTGCCAGTAGTACCTACAATGAGCAGTTCTTC. This chain joins TRBV19 and TRBJ2-1; unclear D gene. Trimming removed 4 bases from V and 2 bases from J, with 0 bases in between. The CDR3 consists of 11 residues. The germline CDR1 and CDR2 sequences are LNHDA and SQIVND (reference sequence).

This sequence joins TRBV11-3 and TRBJ2-3; D gene uncertain. Deletions cut 1 base from V and 0 bases from J, with 5 bases between. The CDR3 sequence is 14 residues long. Germline V gene data show CDR1 as SGHNT and CDR2 as YENEEA. CDR3 DNA sequence: TGTGCCAGCAGCTTAGGACGCAGCACAGATACGCAGTATTTT. Translating gives CASSLGRSTDTQYF.

The gene calls are TRBV4-3 and TRBJ2-5; TRBD2 matches at 13 bases. The CDR3 totals 20 residues. Losses at the gene ends were 0 bases for V and 3 bases for J; bases not matched to a gene: 13. Germline CDR1 is LGHNA and CDR2 is YSLEER. The CDR3 DNA reads TGCGCCAGCAGCCAAGATTCGTGGGGGAAGACTAGCGGGAGGAAAGAGACCCAGTACTTC. This codes for CASSQDSWGKTSGRKETQYF.

V gene TRBV18 combines with J gene TRBJ2-7, with 8 bases aligning to TRBD1. The germline V gene encodes CDR1 KGHSH and CDR2 LQKENI. Trimming at V came to 5 bases and at J to 2 bases, leaving 8 bases not matched to a gene. This CDR3 is 15 amino acids long. The CDR3 is CASSVGTGFTYEQYF. The DNA of the CDR3 is TGTGCCAGCTCAGTAGGGACAGGATTTACCTACGAGCAGTACTTC. Full variable domain (missing parts from reference TRBV18 and TRBJ2-7): NAGVMQNPRHLVRRRGQEARLRCSPMKGHSHVYWYRQLPEEGLKFMVYLQKENIIDESGMPKERFSAEFPKEGPSILRIQQVVRGDSAAYFCASSVGTGFTYEQYFGPGTRLTVT.

This chain links TRBV18 with TRBJ2-2; 8 bases agree with TRBD1. After removal of 2 bases from V and 1 base from J, the junction contained 3 bases not matched to a gene. Germline CDR1 KGHSH, CDR2 LQKENI. The CDR3 is made up of 16 amino acids. CDR3 in DNA: TGTGCCAGCTCACCAACAGGGGGGAGGAACACCGGGGAGCTGTTTTTT. Its protein is CASSPTGGRNTGELFF.

The chain is built from TRBV2 and TRBJ2-3, with TRBD1 as a possible D gene (6 bases). Germline V CDR1 and CDR2: SNHLY, FYNNEI. There are 14 residues in the CDR3. V was shortened by 6 bases and J by 2 bases, with 12 bases between the two germline ends. The CDR3 DNA reads as TGTGCCAGCAGACGGGACACCCACACAGATACGCAGTATTTT. Translated: CASRRDTHTDTQYF. Full variable domain (remainder filled in from reference TRBV2 and TRBJ2-3): EPEVTQTPSHQVTQMGQEVILRCVPISNHLYFYWYRQILGQKVEFLVSFYNNEISEKSEIFDDQFSVERPDGSNFTLKIRSTKLEDSAMYFCASRRDTHTDTQYFGPGTRLTVL.

The genes are TRBV7-6 and TRBJ1-3, with D uncertain. Germline assignment: CDR1 SGHVS and CDR2 FNYEAQ. The germline V and J ends were trimmed by 2 bases and 1 base, with 15 bases remaining between them. The CDR3 spans 17 residues. The CDR3 is CASSLSSTDLSGNTIYF. The CDR3 DNA reads TGTGCCAGCAGCTTATCTTCGACCGACCTATCTGGAAACACCATATATTTT.

V gene TRBV14 combines with J gene TRBJ2-7, with 9 bases fitting TRBD2. This CDR3 is 13 amino acids long. The J segment lost 9 bases and the V segment lost 0 bases, leaving 3 bases of the junction unmatched. Germline-derived CDR1 and CDR2 are SGHDN and FVKESK. CDR3 protein: CASSQEARGGQYF. CDR3 nucleotides: TGTGCCAGCAGCCAAGAGGCGCGGGGGGGGCAGTACTTC.

The sample holds a few counts of this clone. This CDR3 reads CASSPVGQGATTWGYTF. Written as DNA, the CDR3 is TGTGCCAGCAGTCCCGTCGGACAGGGGGCAACGACGTGGGGCTACACCTTC. This chain joins TRBV27 and TRBJ1-2; the match to TRBD1 covers 11 bases. The germline V gene encodes CDR1 MNHEY and CDR2 SMNVEV (reference sequence). Trimming took 5 bases from V and 8 from J; bases not matched to a gene: 16. This CDR3 spans 17 amino acids.

This chain joins TRBV4-3 and TRBJ1-2; D uncertain. CDR1 and CDR2 from the germline V gene are LGHNA and YSLEER. V shed 3 bases and J shed 4 bases, with 12 bases lying between them. The CDR3 is 14 residues long. The CDR3 loop reads CASSHADKPYGYTF. For the CDR3, the DNA is TGCGCCAGCAGCCATGCCGACAAACCCTATGGCTACACCTTC.

The chain combines TRBV6-1 with TRBJ1-1; 8 bases fit TRBD1. Germline CDR1 is MNHNS and CDR2 is SASEGT. The CDR3 has 14 amino acids. With V trimmed by 4 bases and J by 3 bases, 4 bases remained unmatched. For the CDR3, the DNA is TGTGCCAGCAGTGTACAGGGGGATTACACTGAAGCTTTCTTT. Its protein product is CASSVQGDYTEAFF.

This chain uses TRBV11-3 with TRBJ2-2, with TRBD2 identical over 8 bases. V gave up 3 bases and J gave up 4 bases; unmatched junction bases: 1. The CDR3 is 14 amino acids. From germline, CDR1 is SGHNT and CDR2 YENEEA. For the CDR3, the DNA is TGTGCCAGCAGCTTCACTAGCGGCACCGGGGAGCTGTTTTTT. Protein: CASSFTSGTGELFF.

This chain joins TRBV7-6 and TRBJ2-7; D remains ambiguous. CDR1 is SGHVS and CDR2 is FNYEAQ in the germline V gene. CDR3 length equals 13 residues. Deletions cut 1 base from V and 2 bases from J, with 6 bases between. CDR3 sequence: CASSLDGTYEQYF. CDR3 DNA sequence: TGTGCCAGCAGCTTAGACGGAACCTACGAGCAGTACTTC. Drawing the rest from reference TRBV7-6 and TRBJ2-7, the complete variable domain is GAGVSQSPRYKVTKRGQDVALRCDPISGHVSLYWYRQALGQGPEFLTYFNYEAQQDKSGLPNDRFSAERPEGSISTLTIQRTEQRDSAMYRCASSLDGTYEQYFGPGTRLTVT.

The chain employs TRBV19 and TRBJ2-7; 7 bases match TRBD1. This CDR3 is built from 14 residues. The V gene end was trimmed by 6 bases and the J gene end by 0 bases; junction bases not matched to a gene: 5. Germline lookup yields CDR1 LNHDA and CDR2 SQIVND (reference sequence). The CDR3 DNA reads TGTGCCAGTAGCCCCCGGGACAGCTCCTACGAGCAGTACTTC. Translating gives CASSPRDSSYEQYF.

The J gene is TRBJ1-5, the V gene TRBV11-2; D remains unclear. CDR1 is SGHAT and CDR2 is FQNNGV in the germline V gene. The CDR3 length is 15 residues. Trimming took 5 bases from V and 4 from J, leaving 15 bases between them. For the CDR3, the DNA is TGTGCCAGCAGCCCCGGGCCAGAAGGGAATCAGCCCCAGCATTTT. The encoded protein is CASSPGPEGNQPQHF.

This chain uses TRBV11-3 with TRBJ2-2; no clear D. V was clipped by 5 bases and J by 5 bases, with 3 bases between them. The CDR3 contains 11 residues. Germline-derived CDR1 and CDR2 are SGHNT and YENEEA. CDR3 in amino acids: CASSRTGELFF. CDR3 in DNA: TGTGCCAGCAGCCGTACCGGGGAGCTGTTTTTT. Full variable domain (rest looked up from reference TRBV11-3 and TRBJ2-2): EAGVVQSPRYKIIEKKQPVAFWCNPISGHNTLYWYLQNLGQGPELLIRYENEEAVDDSQLPKDRFSAERLKGVDSTLKIQPAELGDSAVYLCASSRTGELFFGEGSRLTVL.

The chain joins TRBV7-9 to TRBJ1-4; weak D call: TRBD1 (6 bases). Deletions cut 3 bases from V and 6 bases from J, with 11 bases between. The CDR3 is made up of 14 amino acids. Per the germline V gene, CDR1 is SEHNR and CDR2 is FQNEAQ (reference sequence). CDR3 in amino acids: CASSFRGGDEKLFF. CDR3 nucleotide sequence: TGTGCCAGCAGCTTCAGGGGCGGAGATGAAAAACTGTTTTTT. Full variable domain (remainder filled in from reference TRBV7-9 and TRBJ1-4): DTGVSQNPRHKITKRGQNVTFRCDPISEHNRLYWYRQTLGQGPEFLTYFQNEAQLEKSRLLSDRFSAERPKGSFSTLEIQRTEQGDSAMYLCASSFRGGDEKLFFGSGTQLSVL.

This clone turned up a few times. This sequence joins TRBV25-1 and TRBJ1-1, with 9 bases lining up with TRBD1. Trimming took 6 bases from V and 4 from J; bases not matched to a gene: 15. There are 17 residues in the CDR3. The germline V gene has CDR1 MGHDK and CDR2 SYGVNS. CDR3 sequence reads: CASRVTGTGTLGTEAFF. CDR3 nucleotide sequence: TGTGCCAGCAGAGTAACTGGGACAGGGACCTTGGGCACTGAAGCTTTCTTT.

CDR3 loop: CASSFTGKYTEAFF. CDR3 in DNA: TGTGCCAGCAGCTTCACAGGGAAATACACTGAAGCTTTCTTT. The chain is built from TRBV5-6 and TRBJ1-1, with D possibly matching TRBD1 (6 bases). In germline, CDR1 is SGHDT, CDR2 YYEEEE. The V end was cut by 2 bases, the J end by 3 bases, with 11 bases between. The CDR3 totals 14 residues.

This chain uses TRBV11-2 with TRBJ2-1; D remains ambiguous. The CDR3 extends over 14 amino acids. V lost 1 base and J 0 bases, leaving 4 bases between the germline ends. CDR1 is SGHAT and CDR2 is FQNNGV in the germline V gene. The CDR3 sequence is CASSLVGSYNEQFF. CDR3 sequence (DNA): TGTGCCAGCAGCTTAGTGGGCTCCTACAATGAGCAGTTCTTC.

V and J are TRBV28 and TRBJ2-1; 9 bases agree with TRBD1. J lost 1 base, V lost 5 bases, and 6 bases had no gene match. This CDR3 region has 16 residues. Germline CDR1 is MDHEN and CDR2 is SYDVKM. CDR3 nucleotides: TGTGCCAGCAGTCATGCCGGGACAGGGTCCTACAATGAGCAGTTCTTC. It translates to CASSHAGTGSYNEQFF.